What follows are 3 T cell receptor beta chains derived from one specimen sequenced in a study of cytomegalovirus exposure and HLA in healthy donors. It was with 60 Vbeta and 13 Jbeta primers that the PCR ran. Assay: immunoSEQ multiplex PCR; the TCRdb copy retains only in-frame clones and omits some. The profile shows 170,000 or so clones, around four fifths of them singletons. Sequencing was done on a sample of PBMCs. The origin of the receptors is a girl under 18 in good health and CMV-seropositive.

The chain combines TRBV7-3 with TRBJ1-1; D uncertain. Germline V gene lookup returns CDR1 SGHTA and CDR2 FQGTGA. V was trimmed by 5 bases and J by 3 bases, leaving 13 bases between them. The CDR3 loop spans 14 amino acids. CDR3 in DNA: TGTGCCAGCAGCACGTCACCTAGTGACACTGAAGCTTTCTTT. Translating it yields CASSTSPSDTEAFF.

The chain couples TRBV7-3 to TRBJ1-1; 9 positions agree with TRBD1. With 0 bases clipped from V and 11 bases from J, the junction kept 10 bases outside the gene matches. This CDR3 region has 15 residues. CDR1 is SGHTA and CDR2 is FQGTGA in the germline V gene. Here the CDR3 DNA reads TGTGCCAGCAGCTTAACGGGCGGGACAGGGCTACGCGCTTTCTTT. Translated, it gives CASSLTGGTGLRAFF.

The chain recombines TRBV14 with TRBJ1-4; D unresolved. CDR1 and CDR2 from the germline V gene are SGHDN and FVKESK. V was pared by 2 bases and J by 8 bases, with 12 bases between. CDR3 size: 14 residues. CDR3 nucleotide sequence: TGTGCCAGCAGCCAACGGTATAATAACGAAAAACTGTTTTTT. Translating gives CASSQRYNNEKLFF.